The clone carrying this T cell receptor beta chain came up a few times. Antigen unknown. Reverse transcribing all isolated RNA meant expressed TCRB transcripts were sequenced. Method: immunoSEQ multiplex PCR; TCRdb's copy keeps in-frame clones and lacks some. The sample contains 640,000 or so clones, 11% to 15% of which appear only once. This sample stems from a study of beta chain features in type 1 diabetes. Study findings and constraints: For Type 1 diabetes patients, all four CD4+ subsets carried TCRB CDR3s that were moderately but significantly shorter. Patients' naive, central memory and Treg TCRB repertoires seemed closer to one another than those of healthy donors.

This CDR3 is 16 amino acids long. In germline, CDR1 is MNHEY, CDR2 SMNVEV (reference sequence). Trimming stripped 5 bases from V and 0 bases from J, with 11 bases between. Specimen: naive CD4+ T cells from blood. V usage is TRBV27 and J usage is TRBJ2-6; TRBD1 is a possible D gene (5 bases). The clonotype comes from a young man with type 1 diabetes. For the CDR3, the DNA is TGTGCCAGCAGTCCCTCTGACAGCTCTGGGGCCAACGTCCTGACTTTC. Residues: CASSPSDSSGANVLTF.